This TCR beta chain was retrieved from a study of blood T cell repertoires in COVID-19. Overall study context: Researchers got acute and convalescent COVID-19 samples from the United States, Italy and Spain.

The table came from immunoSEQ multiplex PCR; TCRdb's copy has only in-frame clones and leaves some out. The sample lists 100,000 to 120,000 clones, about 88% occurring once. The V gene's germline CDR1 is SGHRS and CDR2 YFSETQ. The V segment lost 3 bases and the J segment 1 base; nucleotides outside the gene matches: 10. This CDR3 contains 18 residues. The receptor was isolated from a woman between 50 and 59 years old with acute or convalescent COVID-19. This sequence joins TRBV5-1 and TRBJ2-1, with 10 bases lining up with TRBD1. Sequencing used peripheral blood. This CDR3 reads CASSSVPGTGDSYNEQFF. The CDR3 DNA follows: TGCGCCAGCAGCTCTGTCCCCGGGACAGGGGATTCCTACAATGAGCAGTTCTTC. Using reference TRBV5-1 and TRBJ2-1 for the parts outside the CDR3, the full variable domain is KAGVTQTPRYLIKTRGQQVTLSCSPISGHRSVSWYQQTPGQGLQFLFEYFSETQRNKGNFPGRFSGRQFSNSRSEMNVSTLELGDSALYLCASSSVPGTGDSYNEQFFGPGTRLTVL.